Each of the 25 T cell receptor beta chains below was sequenced from the same sample in a study of tumor and adjacent non-tumor tissue in lung cancer. TCRbeta libraries were built with three rounds of nested PCR, modified from ARM-PCR. TCRdb independently ran MiXCR on the multiplex PCR reads; one entry per CDR3 protein. There are about 200,000 distinct CDR3 sequences in the sample; roughly 70% occur only once, and roughly a quarter lies in the top ten. This sample's RNA came from whole unsorted tissue. The specimen was lung tumor tissue. The receptors stem from a man between 60 and 75 years old with non-small cell lung cancer.

This clonotype was seen a handful of times. CDR3 nucleotides: TGCGCCAGCAGCTTCACGACCGACCAGGCGCAGTTCTTC. Translated: CASSFTTDQAQFF. J is TRBJ2-1 and V is TRBV5-1, with D unclear. V was shortened by 2 bases and J by 12 bases, with 15 bases between the two germline ends. CDR3 length: 13 residues. CDR1 and CDR2 from the germline V gene are SGHRS and YFSETQ.

For this clonotype: The germline gene is not matched at one end of the junction; a read error may be the cause. The V gene is TRBV5-1, the J gene TRBJ1-1; D unclear. This CDR3 has 13 amino acids. The germline V gene encodes CDR1 SGHRS and CDR2 YFSETQ. The CDR3 is CASSAGMGTETFF. Written as DNA, the CDR3 is TGCGCAAGCAGCGCGGGGATGGGCACTGAAACTTTCTTT.

Details on this clonotype: The junction does not match germline at one end; this may be a read error. The J gene is TRBJ2-3, the V gene TRBV6-2 or TRBV6-3, with D possibly matching TRBD1 (5 bases). This CDR3 region has 13 residues. CDR1 and CDR2 from the germline V gene are MNHEY and SVGEGT. The CDR3 DNA sequence: TGTGTCAGCAGTTACAGGTTCGCAGGTACGCAGTATTTT. Translation gives CVSSYRFAGTQYF.

In regard to this clonotype: This may stem from a read error, because a much larger clone lies one nucleotide away. The rearrangement uses TRBV6-5 and TRBJ1-1; no definite D call. Germline assignment: CDR1 MNHEY and CDR2 SVGAGI. This CDR3 spans 13 amino acids. In DNA form, the CDR3 reads TGTGCCAGCAGTTACGTGGGTAGCACTGAAACTTTCTTT. Residues: CASSYVGSTETFF.

This clonotype was counted a few times. At one end the junction does not follow the germline gene, possibly because of a read error. The rearrangement uses TRBV20-1 and TRBJ2-2; D may be TRBD2 (5 bases). The CDR3 is 13 residues long. In germline, CDR1 is DFQATT, CDR2 SNEGSKA (reference sequence). For the CDR3, the DNA is TGCAGTGCTTCTGACTACAACTCCGGGGAGCTATTTTTT. Protein product: CSASDYNSGELFF.

J is TRBJ2-3 and V is TRBV7-8; no definite D call. V gave up 6 bases and J gave up 1 base, with 5 bases separating them. Germline V lookup: CDR1 SGHVS, CDR2 FQNEAQ. The CDR3 loop spans 12 amino acids. CDR3 region: CASRRRTDTQYF. The CDR3 region has the DNA TGTGCCAGCAGGCGGCGCACAGATACGCAGTATTTT.

J is TRBJ2-1 and V is TRBV6-5, with D maybe TRBD2 (6 bases). Germline loops: CDR1 MNHEY, CDR2 SVGAGI. The CDR3 contains 14 residues. Trimming left V 2 bases short and J 7 bases short, with 12 bases between. CDR3 sequence reads: CASSYRTKPNEQFF. The CDR3 coding sequence is TGTGCCAGCAGTTACAGGACTAAACCAAATGAGCAGTTCTTC.

On this clonotype: The missing conserved phenylalanine or tryptophan at the end of this CDR3 makes a read error likely. The DNA is omitted, as the CDR3 cannot be located on it reliably, and the CDR3 follows TCRdb's listing. This sequence joins TRBV28 and TRBJ2-1; no check of the table's D call, TRBD2, against the DNA was made. CDR1 is MDHEN and CDR2 is SYDVKM in the germline V gene. The CDR3 spans 17 residues, counting both ends. This chain's CDR3 is CASSLGGETSGHNEWFL.

A remark on this clonotype: An end of the junction does not agree with germline; a read error may underlie this. The rearrangement uses TRBV11-2 and TRBJ1-2; no firm D call. Germline CDR1 and CDR2: SGHAT and FQNNGV. This CDR3 comprises 14 residues. The CDR3 loop is CACSLGTSLYGYTF. DNA for the CDR3: TGTGCCTGCAGCTTAGGTACAAGCCTTTATGGCTACACCTTC.

The chain carries TRBV28 and TRBJ1-4, with unresolved D. Germline V gene sequence: CDR1 MDHEN, CDR2 SYDVKM. V was pared by 6 bases and J by 7 bases, with 15 bases between. The CDR3 contains 14 residues. The CDR3 reads CASSPPRAVEKLFF. The CDR3 coding sequence is TGTGCCAGCAGCCCCCCGAGGGCCGTTGAAAAACTGTTTTTT.

This clonotype appeared once. The germline gene is not matched at one end of the junction; a read error may be the cause. This chain connects TRBV11-2 to TRBJ1-2; D gene uncertain. The CDR3 spans 13 residues. The germline CDR1 and CDR2 sequences are SGHAT and FQNNGV. The CDR3 loop reads CASSEIAVYGYTF. The CDR3 region has the DNA TGTGCAAGCAGCGAAATAGCCGTCTATGGCTACACCTTC. Filled out from reference TRBV11-2 and TRBJ1-2, the complete variable domain reads EAGVAQSPRYKIIEKRQSVAFWCNPISGHATLYWYQQILGQGPKLLIQFQNNGVVDDSQLPKDRFSAERLKGVDSTLKIQPAKLEDSAVYLCASSEIAVYGYTFGSGTRLTVV.

The gene calls are TRBV7-2 and TRBJ2-5, with 10 bases lining up with TRBD2. This CDR3 contains 15 residues. Germline-derived CDR1 and CDR2 are SGHTA and FQGNSA. Unmatched junction bases numbered 8, after V lost 5 bases and J lost 5 bases. CDR3 in amino acids: CASSPASGGWETQYF. CDR3 in DNA: TGTGCCAGCAGCCCGGCTAGCGGGGGATGGGAGACCCAGTACTTC.

A word on this clonotype: The conserved phenylalanine or tryptophan is not found at the CDR3 terminus, so this likely reflects a read error. The DNA is omitted, as the CDR3 cannot be located on it reliably, and the CDR3 follows TCRdb's listing. The chain's CDR3 is CSVECGSAEGFL. The gene calls are TRBV29-1 and TRBJ1-1. In germline, CDR1 is SQVTM, CDR2 ANQGSEA. The CDR3 adds up to 12 amino acids, both ends counted.

As regards this clonotype: Lacking the conserved final phenylalanine or tryptophan, this CDR3 likely reflects a read error. This sequence joins TRBV5-6 and TRBJ1-2; TRBD1 is a possible D gene (5 bases). Germline V gives CDR1 SGHDT, CDR2 YYEEEE. This CDR3 is 13 amino acids long. With 4 bases removed from V and 4 bases from J, the gap between germline ends came to 11 bases. The CDR3 spells CASSQGRVYGYTL. The CDR3 DNA follows: TGTGCCAGCAGCCAGGGACGGGTCTATGGCTACACCCTC.

A note on this clonotype: One junction end disagrees with the germline gene, perhaps due to a read error. This chain uses TRBV11-2 with TRBJ2-2, with D possibly being TRBD2 (5 bases). Germline V gene sequence: CDR1 SGHAT, CDR2 FQNNGV. The CDR3 runs to 13 residues. CDR3 in DNA: TGTGCCAGCAGCTTAGAGAAGGCCGGGGAGCTATTTTTT. It codes for CASSLEKAGELFF.

A remark on this clonotype: This could be a read error, since a much larger clone is one nucleotide away. The V and J genes are TRBV10-2 and TRBJ2-3; no firm D call. CDR1 is WSHSY, CDR2 SAAADI, per germline. The CDR3 covers 16 residues. This CDR3 is CASSERSGTFTDRQYF. In DNA form, the CDR3 reads TGCGCCAGCAGTGAGCGCTCAGGCACCTTCACAGATAGGCAGTATTTT.

The chain is built from TRBV12-3 or TRBV12-4 and TRBJ1-2; D unresolved. V was clipped by 7 bases and J by 9 bases, with 18 bases between them. This CDR3 has 13 amino acids. CDR3 sequence (DNA): TGTGCCAGCACTTGGTGGGATGGGAATAGCTACACCTTC. It yields the protein CASTWWDGNSYTF.

The rearrangement uses TRBV19 and TRBJ2-3; D is ambiguous. Germline values: CDR1 LNHDA, CDR2 SQIVND (reference sequence). The CDR3 is 14 amino acids. Trimming shortened V by 2 bases and J by 2 bases, and 8 bases separated the two germline ends. The CDR3 nucleotides are TGTGCCAGTAGTATATCGAGTGTCACAGATACGCAGTATTTT. It translates to CASSISSVTDTQYF. The variable domain in full, with the rest retrieved from reference TRBV19 and TRBJ2-3, is DGGITQSPKYLFRKEGQNVTLSCEQNLNHDAMYWYRQDPGQGLRLIYYSQIVNDFQKGDIAEGYSVSREKKESFPLTVTSAQKNPTAFYLCASSISSVTDTQYFGPGTRLTVL.

On this clonotype: This may stem from a read error, because a much larger clone lies one nucleotide away. The chain recombines TRBV20-1 with TRBJ1-3; tentatively, D is TRBD1 (5 bases). Germline V lookup: CDR1 DFQATT, CDR2 SNEGSKA (reference sequence). The CDR3 totals 15 residues. As DNA, the CDR3 is TGCACTGCTAGGGCCCCAGGGCCCTCTGGAAACACCATATATTTT. This codes for CTARAPGPSGNTIYF.

Regarding this clonotype: A much larger clone sits a single nucleotide away, making a read error possible. The J gene is TRBJ2-3, the V gene TRBV29-1; 7 bases align to TRBD1. Germline V lookup: CDR1 SQVTM, CDR2 ANQGSEA. This CDR3 spans 14 amino acids. CDR3 DNA sequence: TGCAGCGCAGTGAGACAGGGAAACACAGATACGCAGAATTTT. Amino acid sequence: CSAVRQGNTDTQNF.

For this clonotype: Without the conserved terminal phenylalanine or tryptophan, this CDR3 likely stems from a read error. This chain joins TRBV20-1 and TRBJ2-5; maybe TRBD2 (5 bases). Trimming stripped 1 base from V and 4 bases from J, with 16 bases between. The germline V gene encodes CDR1 DFQATT and CDR2 SNEGSKA (reference sequence). This CDR3 has 15 amino acids. CDR3 nucleotides: TGCAGTGCTAGAGGGCCGGCGGTAGGAGGAGAGACCCAGTACCTC. It encodes CSARGPAVGGETQYL.

The chain employs TRBV11-3 and TRBJ2-5; 8 bases map to TRBD1. J was trimmed by 5 bases and V by 9 bases; bases with no gene match: 14. Germline V gene data show CDR1 as SGHNT and CDR2 as YENEEA. The CDR3 has 15 residues. In DNA, the CDR3 is TGTGCCAGTAGCACTGGACAGGGCAGGTTCGAGACCCAGTACTTC. Protein product: CASSTGQGRFETQYF.

On this clonotype: An end of the junction differs from the germline gene, which may be a read error. The chain couples TRBV7-9 to TRBJ1-2, with D hard to call. CDR3 length equals 18 residues. Germline loops: CDR1 SEHNR, CDR2 FQNEAQ (reference sequence). DNA of the CDR3: TGTGCCAGCAGCTTAGGGGAACGGCCAGGCGGAACCATTTATGGCTGCATCTTC. Translated: CASSLGERPGGTIYGCIF.

Worth noting for this clonotype: This may arise from a read error, as a much more abundant clone is one base away. V is TRBV5-4 and J is TRBJ1-1; a weak D match, TRBD1 (5 bases). The germline V gene encodes CDR1 SGHNT and CDR2 YYREEE (reference sequence). CDR3 length equals 15 residues. Trimming cost V 5 bases and J 4 bases, with 18 bases left between them. The DNA for the CDR3 is TGTGCCAGCAGAGGTCTTACAGGTTGTAGCACTGAAGCTTTCTTT. It translates to CASRGLTGCSTEAFF.

To note about this clonotype: One end of the junction fails to match germline, which may point to a read error. The chain carries TRBV6-2 or TRBV6-3 and TRBJ2-1, with D perhaps TRBD2 (5 bases). This CDR3 comprises 12 residues. Germline CDR1 MNHEY, CDR2 SVGEGT. CDR3 in amino acids: CASSWTAKERFF. The CDR3 bases are TGTGCCAGCAGTTGGACTGCGAAAGAGCGGTTCTTC.